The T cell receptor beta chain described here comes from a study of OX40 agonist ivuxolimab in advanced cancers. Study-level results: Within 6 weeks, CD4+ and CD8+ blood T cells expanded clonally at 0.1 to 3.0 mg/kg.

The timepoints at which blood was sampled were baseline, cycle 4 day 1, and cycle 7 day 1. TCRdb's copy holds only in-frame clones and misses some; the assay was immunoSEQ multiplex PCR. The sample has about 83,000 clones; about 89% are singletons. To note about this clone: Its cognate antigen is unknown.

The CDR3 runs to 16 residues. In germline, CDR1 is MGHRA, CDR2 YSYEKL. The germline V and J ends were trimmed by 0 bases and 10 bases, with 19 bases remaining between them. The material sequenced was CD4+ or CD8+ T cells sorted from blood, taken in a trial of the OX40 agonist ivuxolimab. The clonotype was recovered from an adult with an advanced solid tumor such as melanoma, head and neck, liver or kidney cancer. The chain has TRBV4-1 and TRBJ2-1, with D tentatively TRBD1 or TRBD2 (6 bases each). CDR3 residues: CASSQDPPSGAWEQFF. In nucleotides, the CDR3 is TGCGCCAGCAGCCAAGACCCCCCGTCGGGGGCTTGGGAGCAGTTCTTC.